Below, 8 T cell receptor beta chains from the same sample are listed, as sequenced in a study of blood T cells in healthy people across ages. The second PCR ran roughly 6 to 11 cycles with a sample-barcoded 5' primer and J-beta primers. TCRdb reanalysed the 5' RACE reads using MiXCR and keeps one entry per CDR3 protein. This table holds roughly 1,100,000 distinct CDR3 sequences, about 23% found once. This sample was also put to use in a study of T cells of mothers and their children.

Sequencing was done on a sample of blood. These TCRs come from a girl aged 2 to 10 in good health.

This rearrangement joins TRBV11-2 to TRBJ1-1; D remains unclear. From germline, CDR1 is SGHAT and CDR2 FQNNGV. The CDR3 length is 13 residues. The V and J ends lost 6 bases and 4 bases respectively, with 12 bases between them. The CDR3 region has the DNA TGTGCCAGCAGTGTGCGCGAGGGCACTGAAGCTTTCTTT. Translated: CASSVREGTEAFF.

The chain links TRBV6-5 to TRBJ2-2, with 7 bases matching TRBD1. This CDR3 contains 16 residues. Germline V gene lookup returns CDR1 MNHEY and CDR2 SVGAGI. V dropped 0 bases and J dropped 2; count of bases not matched to a gene: 3. The CDR3 sequence is CASSYSGGANTGELFF. The DNA for the CDR3 is TGTGCCAGCAGTTACTCAGGGGGCGCAAACACCGGGGAGCTGTTTTTT.

V gene TRBV20-1 combines with J gene TRBJ2-5; no clear D. The last part of the DNA fits TRBJ2-7 better; the J call may be wrong. The germline gives CDR1 DFQATT, CDR2 SNEGSKA (reference sequence). This CDR3 region has 12 residues. The DNA for the CDR3 is TGCAGTGCCCTCGGCGGCTCCTACGAGCAGTACTTC. Translation gives CSALGGSYEQYF.

This clonotype was seen more than once but under ten times. The gene calls are TRBV14 and TRBJ2-1; D unresolved. The V and J ends lost 5 bases and 0 bases respectively, with 8 bases between them. This CDR3 has 14 amino acids. Germline V gives CDR1 SGHDN, CDR2 FVKESK. The CDR3 nucleotides are TGTGCCAGCAGCGTACTACCCTCCTACAATGAGCAGTTCTTC. The encoded protein is CASSVLPSYNEQFF.

The chain couples TRBV6-1 to TRBJ2-5; 14 bases fit TRBD2. The J call may be faulty, since TRBJ2-1 better matches the DNA end. This CDR3 comprises 15 residues. CDR1 and CDR2 from the germline V gene are MNHNS and SASEGT. The CDR3 region is CASTSGTSGGDEQFF. The CDR3, as DNA: TGTGCCAGCACCTCAGGGACTAGCGGGGGAGATGAGCAGTTCTTC.

This clonotype was found a few times. The V gene is TRBV18, the J gene TRBJ1-2; 8 positions match TRBD1. CDR1 and CDR2 (germline): KGHSH, LQKENI. V was pared by 3 bases and J by 3 bases, with 12 bases of the junction left unmatched. The length of the CDR3 is 17 residues. The CDR3 is CASSPASDRGLDYGYTF. The CDR3 DNA reads TGTGCCAGCTCACCCGCAAGCGACAGGGGATTGGACTATGGCTACACCTTC.

In this sample, this clonotype turned up a few times. The gene calls are TRBV3-1 and TRBJ2-5; tentative D call: TRBD1 (5 bases). The J call is doubtful: the DNA matches TRBJ2-7 better. In germline, CDR1 is LGHDT, CDR2 YNNKEL (reference sequence). The CDR3 consists of 16 residues. The DNA for the CDR3 is TGTGCCAGCAGCAATAGCCTCGACAGCAGAAAGGGCGAGCAGTACTTC. Translated, it gives CASSNSLDSRKGEQYF.

This clonotype was detected only a few times. This chain's CDR3 is CSARGSRGLAGAGTYNEQFF. CDR3 in DNA: TGCAGTGCTAGAGGGAGTAGGGGACTAGCGGGAGCCGGCACCTACAATGAGCAGTTCTTC. This rearrangement joins TRBV20-1 to TRBJ2-1; TRBD2 matches 14 bases. This CDR3 contains 20 residues. The trim removed 1 base at V and 2 bases at J, leaving 13 bases unmatched. Looked up from germline, CDR1 is DFQATT and CDR2 is SNEGSKA (reference sequence).